The source of this T cell receptor beta chain is a study of blood T cell repertoires in COVID-19. About the research overall: Samples of COVID-19 (acute and convalescent) were obtained from the United States, Italy and Spain. From T cells, B-cell-depleted T cells, or PBMCs came the material, which was cDNA or gDNA.

Original processing notes: Amplification with reference gene primers provided the estimates of nucleated cell counts. The protocol was immunoSEQ multiplex PCR, while the TCRdb copy is restricted to in-frame clones and leaves out a portion. The D gene and trimming were derived from the DNA, and the V and J assignments and clone size from that table. The sample lists around 170,000 clones; under 85% were seen once. V lost 5 bases, J lost 8 bases, and 10 bases stayed unmatched. Germline V gene lookup returns CDR1 SGHVS and CDR2 FQNEAQ. CDR3 length: 15 amino acids. The clonotype was recovered from a woman aged 40 to 50 with acute or convalescent COVID-19. Input material: peripheral blood. J is TRBJ2-1 and V is TRBV7-8; 9 positions agree with TRBD2. DNA for the CDR3: TGTGCCAGCAGCCAACGGGGGCGGGAGGGTTATGAGCAGTTCTTC. Its protein is CASSQRGREGYEQFF.